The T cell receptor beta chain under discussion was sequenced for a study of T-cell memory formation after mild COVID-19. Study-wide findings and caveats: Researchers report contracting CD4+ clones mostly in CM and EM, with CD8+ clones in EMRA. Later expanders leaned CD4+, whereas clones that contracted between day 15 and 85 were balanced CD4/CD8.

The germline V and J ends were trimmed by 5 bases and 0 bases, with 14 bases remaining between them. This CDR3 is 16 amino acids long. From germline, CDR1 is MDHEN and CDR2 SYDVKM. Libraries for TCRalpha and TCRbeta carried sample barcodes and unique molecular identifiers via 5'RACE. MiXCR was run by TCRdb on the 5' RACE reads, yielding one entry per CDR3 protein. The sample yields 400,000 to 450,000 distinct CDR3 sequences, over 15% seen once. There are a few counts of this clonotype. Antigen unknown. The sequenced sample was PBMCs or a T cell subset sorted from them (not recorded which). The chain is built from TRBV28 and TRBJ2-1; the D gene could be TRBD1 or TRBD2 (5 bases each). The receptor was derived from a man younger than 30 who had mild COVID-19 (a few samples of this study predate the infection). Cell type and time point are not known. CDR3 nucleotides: TGTGCCAGCAGTCCCTGGGGGTCTAGCTCCTACAATGAGCAGTTCTTC. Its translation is CASSPWGSSSYNEQFF.